This T cell receptor beta chain was sequenced in a study of regulatory T cells in long-lasting Graves disease (dated by TCRdb to the early 2020s). About the full investigation: Persistent Graves' disease was defined as persistently positive TSH receptor autoantibodies together with antithyroid drug treatment for over 5 years. Peripheral blood TCR sequencing and RNA sequencing compared persistent Graves' disease patients with newly diagnosed Graves' disease patients. The study was conducted in China and was registered as a clinical trial. A total of approximately 35 samples underwent TCR sequencing: around 13 from persistent and around 20 from newly diagnosed Graves' disease patients. Antithyroid drugs had been taken for 10 to 13 years on average by persistent Graves' disease patients in the clinical cohort. Results the study describes overall, beyond this receptor: Sequencing and analysis were limited to the TCR beta chain. The authors noted that the small sample size was a limitation that may lower accuracy. Persistent disease showed preferential use of TRBV28, TRBJ1-2 and TRBJ2-5, whereas newly diagnosed disease favored TRBV20-1 and TRBJ2-1. More public clonotypes were shared among persistent patients (roughly 2,700) than among newly diagnosed patients (roughly 1,000). The study examined only peripheral blood because the primary lesion, thyroid tissue, could not be accessed. Compared with newly diagnosed patients, persistent Graves' disease patients had lower TCR Shannon entropy and fewer highly expanded clones, which suggests clonal expansion.

The sample's time point label, in plain terms: persistent/refractory GD, antithyroid drugs over 5 years with positive TRAb. RNA was extracted from PBMCs in TRIzol for both TCR sequencing and RNA sequencing. Graves' disease was diagnosed according to American Thyroid Association guidelines. Patients were recruited from an endocrinology department in Xi'an, China. Each patient gave approximately 9.7 milliliters of peripheral blood, collected in an EDTA anticoagulant tube. Ficoll Paque Plus density gradient separation was used to isolate PBMCs, and no further T cell sorting was performed. RNA quality was checked with an Agilent 2100 Bioanalyzer and agarose gel, and concentration with a NanoDrop 2000. After removal of 2 bases from V and 5 bases from J, the junction retains 4 bases not matched to a gene. Reading the germline V gene gives CDR1 SGHDT and CDR2 YYEEEE. Taken from cysteine to phenylalanine, the CDR3 has 14 residues. Just CDR3 DNA is preserved here, 42 bases in frame from base 1.

This clonotype showed up many times. Its recognized antigen is unknown. The sample holds no much larger clone one base away, and base qualities are not on file. The method was multiplex PCR. TCRdb names Illumina HiSeq 4000 as the instrument used. CDR3 regions were amplified by Arm-PCR with iRepertoire HTBI primers to construct TCR beta libraries. Gel purification was performed on PCR products prior to sequencing. As for the authors' bioinformatics: Gene usage analysis of CDR3 amino acid clonotypes relied on the roughly 60 TRBV and fewer than 15 TRBJ segments identified across samples. COPE and FqMerger were used to merge the filtered high-quality paired reads into contigs. BLAST was used to align contigs to IMGT TRBV, TRBD and TRBJ reference genes, and CDR3 was defined according to IMGT. Any clonotype with a frequency above 0.1% was classified as a highly expanded clone. Repertoire diversity was measured by Shannon entropy, and V-J evenness by the Gini coefficient. A clonotype found in more than one individual was treated as public. Clones were called with MiXCR by TCRdb after fastp trimmed the public reads at Q25, and only in-frame beta chains were retained. Rows with a matching CDR3 protein are joined into one entry that keeps the most common DNA and genes. None of the V and J calls come from the authors' own analysis; TCRdb made them. The sample table lists roughly 400,000 distinct CDR3 sequences, 21% of them with a count of one. 14% of the sample is in the top ten clones.

The V gene is TRBV5-6 and the J gene is TRBJ1-5, with TRBD1 matching 7 junction bases. This receptor was identified in a female donor with Graves disease. Specimen: peripheral blood mononuclear cells (PBMCs), collected when the disease was refractory, from a patient treated with antithyroid drugs. Read as DNA, the sequence is TGTGCCAGCAGCTTTACCGGGACAGATCAGCCCCAGCATTTT. It is translated as CASSFTGTDQPQHF.